This TCR beta chain was found in a study of shared clonotypes between healthy human individuals. Study overall: CD4 naive and memory got three plates each, CD8 naive two, CD8 memory one.

At a deep level, the assay was run. Sequencing used immunoSEQ multiplex PCR; TCRdb keeps in-frame clones, though not all of them. The sample has approximately 2,300,000 clones, around 93% seen once; the top ten hold about 0.36%. CDR3 size: 17 residues. CDR1 is MDHEN, CDR2 SYDVKM, per germline. J gave up 1 base and V 2 bases, and 10 bases lay outside the gene matches. J is TRBJ1-1 and V is TRBV28, with 7 nucleotides matching TRBD1. The specimen sequenced was naive CD4+ T cells from PBMCs. The subset is: CD45RA+ positively selected. The clonotype originates from a young man in good health. Some clones in this sample may be carry-over from other donors' samples. The CDR3 region has the DNA TGTGCCAGCAGTTTACGGATCGACAGGGACCAGAACACTGAAGCTTTCTTT. Protein: CASSLRIDRDQNTEAFF.